The 14 T cell receptor beta chains below come from one sample, sequenced in a study of control samples from healthy donors and cancer patients (TCRdb year 2020). Libraries came from the immunoSEQ multiplex PCR assay. TCRdb obtained this table from immuneACCESS and retained in-frame rearrangements with V and J assigned. These tables miss some clones; where compared with another copy, unresolved V genes account for less than half of the shortfall, and the remainder is unexplained. The sample table shows approximately 94,000 clones, and about 85% are seen once. The ten largest clones capture around 1.3% of the sample. Material for sequencing was blood. These receptors all stem from a woman aged 45-65 years in good health.

This chain joins TRBV15 and TRBJ2-3; TRBD2 aligns across 9 bases. This CDR3 region has 15 residues. V dropped 1 base and J dropped 4; count of bases not matched to a gene: 3. CDR1 and CDR2 from the germline V gene are LNHNV and YYDKDF (reference sequence). The CDR3 sequence: CATSRGAGGPDTQYF. The DNA of the CDR3 is TGTGCCACCAGCAGAGGAGCGGGGGGCCCAGATACGCAGTATTTT. Together with reference TRBV15 and TRBJ2-3, the CDR3 gives the full variable domain: DAMVIQNPRYQVTQFGKPVTLSCSQTLNHNVMYWYQQKSSQAPKLLFHYYDKDFNNEADTPDNFQSRRPNTSFCFLDIRSPGLGDTAMYLCATSRGAGGPDTQYFGPGTRLTVL.

The rearrangement joins TRBV7-9 to TRBJ2-3; tentative D call: TRBD2 (6 bases). V was trimmed by 2 bases and J by 2 bases, leaving 11 bases between them. Per the germline V gene, CDR1 is SEHNR and CDR2 is FQNEAQ (reference sequence). The CDR3 spans 15 residues. In DNA, the CDR3 is TGTGCCAGCAGCTTACCTAGCGTCCACACAGATACGCAGTATTTT. Its protein is CASSLPSVHTDTQYF.

The chain couples TRBV10-3 to TRBJ1-1; D gene uncertain. V shed 10 bases and J shed 3 bases, with 15 bases lying between them. From germline, CDR1 is ENHRY and CDR2 SYGVKD. The CDR3 spans 13 residues. The CDR3 DNA follows: TGTGCCACCACCCGAGACGGGGACACTGAAGCTTTCTTT. It yields the protein CATTRDGDTEAFF.

This clone has just one count. V gene TRBV28 combines with J gene TRBJ2-7; TRBD1 agrees at 9 bases. The V and J ends lost 2 bases and 1 base, in that order; junction bases with no gene match: 3. CDR1 MDHEN and CDR2 SYDVKM come from the germline V gene. There are 15 residues in the CDR3. Written as DNA, the CDR3 is TGTGCCAGCAGTTTAGTCGGACAGGGGTCCTACGAGCAGTACTTC. Translated, it gives CASSLVGQGSYEQYF.

This chain connects TRBV6-5 to TRBJ2-1; TRBD2 aligns across 10 bases. This CDR3 is built from 15 residues. The ends lost 4 bases at V and 7 bases at J; junction bases unmatched: 7. Germline V gene lookup returns CDR1 MNHEY and CDR2 SVGAGI. Here the CDR3 reads CASSSASGSRNEQFF. DNA for the CDR3: TGTGCCAGCAGTTCGGCTAGCGGGAGTAGAAATGAGCAGTTCTTC.

V gene TRBV16 combines with J gene TRBJ2-7, with D possibly TRBD1 on 6 matching bases. The V end lost 3 bases, the J end lost 5 bases, and 17 bases lay between the germline ends. This CDR3 comprises 15 residues. Per the germline V gene, CDR1 is KGHSY and CDR2 is FQNENV. The CDR3 sequence: CASSHSLQGRDEQYF. Here the CDR3 DNA reads TGTGCCAGCAGCCATTCCCTACAGGGTAGGGACGAGCAGTACTTC.

Notes on this clone: Other DNA variants within this sample encode the same CDR3. The chain joins TRBV7-2 to TRBJ1-3; 8 bases fit TRBD1. With V trimmed by 5 bases and J by 1 base, 4 bases remained unmatched. The CDR3 contains 15 residues. Germline CDR1 SGHTA, CDR2 FQGNSA. The CDR3 loop is CASSTRTGSGNTIYF. The CDR3 DNA is TGTGCCAGCAGCACTCGGACAGGGTCTGGAAACACCATATATTTT.

J is TRBJ1-1 and V is TRBV18; 10 bases line up with TRBD1. Looked up from germline, CDR1 is KGHSH and CDR2 is LQKENI. J was trimmed by 1 base and V by 2 bases; bases with no gene match: 7. The CDR3 runs 17 residues. The CDR3 nucleotides read TGTGCCAGCTCACCAGTGCTAAGACAGGGGGCGAACACTGAAGCTTTCTTT. It yields the protein CASSPVLRQGANTEAFF.

The V and J genes are TRBV18 and TRBJ2-5; D perhaps matches TRBD2 (6 bases). Trimming shortened V by 2 bases and J by 5 bases, and 6 bases separated the two germline ends. Germline loops: CDR1 KGHSH, CDR2 LQKENI. The CDR3 is 12 residues long. CDR3 DNA: TGTGCCAGCTCACCAGGGGGGGAGACCCAGTACTTC. Translated, it gives CASSPGGETQYF.

V is TRBV19 and J is TRBJ2-7, with a tentative D call TRBD1 (5 bases). CDR3 length: 14 residues. The germline gives CDR1 LNHDA, CDR2 SQIVND (reference sequence). The V end was cut by 5 bases, the J end by 1 base, with 12 bases between. Written as DNA, the CDR3 is TGTGCCAGTAGTGGAGACAGACGTTCCTACGAGCAGTACTTC. This translates into CASSGDRRSYEQYF. Looking up the rest from reference TRBV19 and TRBJ2-7 gives the full variable domain: DGGITQSPKYLFRKEGQNVTLSCEQNLNHDAMYWYRQDPGQGLRLIYYSQIVNDFQKGDIAEGYSVSREKKESFPLTVTSAQKNPTAFYLCASSGDRRSYEQYFGPGTRLTVT.

This chain uses TRBV5-1 with TRBJ2-7; 10 bases agree with TRBD1. Trimming at V came to 2 bases and at J to 4 bases, leaving 3 bases not matched to a gene. CDR1 is SGHRS, CDR2 YFSETQ, per germline. This CDR3 spans 14 amino acids. The CDR3 is CASSFPGQGYEQYF. CDR3 nucleotides: TGCGCCAGCAGCTTTCCGGGACAGGGGTACGAGCAGTACTTC.

The V call is TRBV4-1, the J call TRBJ1-3, with 9 positions matching TRBD1. The germline V gene encodes CDR1 MGHRA and CDR2 YSYEKL. With V trimmed by 3 bases and J by 5 bases, 8 bases remained unmatched. This CDR3 has 16 amino acids. CDR3 protein: CASSHTGQGLRNTIYF. CDR3 in DNA: TGCGCCAGCAGCCATACGGGACAGGGTTTGAGAAACACCATATATTTT.

Points on this clone: Additional DNA sequences in this sample encode the identical CDR3. CDR3 DNA: TGTGCCAGTAGGAAATTAGCCCACAATGAGCAGTTCTTC. Translating gives CASRKLAHNEQFF. The rearrangement joins TRBV2 to TRBJ2-1; D not certain. This CDR3 contains 13 residues. CDR1 and CDR2 (germline): SNHLY, FYNNEI. V dropped 9 bases and J dropped 5 bases, with 14 bases sitting between them.

This chain connects TRBV5-4 to TRBJ1-1; tentatively, D is TRBD1 (5 bases). This CDR3 is 13 amino acids long. The V end lost 3 bases, the J end lost 10 bases, and 16 bases lay between the germline ends. Germline CDR1 is SGHNT and CDR2 is YYREEE (reference sequence). In DNA, the CDR3 is TGTGCCAGCAGCTGGGGGACGGCTGGAGCAGCTTTCTTT. Its translation is CASSWGTAGAAFF.